The source of this TCR beta chain is a study of molecular identifiers for immune sequencing clone quantification. Libraries for naive CD8 T cells, which were made from approximately 22,000 to 940,000 sorted cells, drew on 10%, 30% or 50% of the RNA. Sorting isolated naive CD8 T cells as CD8+CD4-CCR7+CD45RA+ events. With listed TCR primers and previously described methods, bulk TCR libraries were prepared. Each CDR3 protein is one row after TCRdb ran MiXCR on the PCR reads. The table lists around 25,000 distinct CDR3 sequences, more than 15% of them singletons. The sample comprised naive CD8+ T cells from blood, with Jurkat cell RNA spiked in. Subset meaning: FACS-sorted CD8+CD4-CCR7+CD45RA+ naive T cells. The receptor comes from a human donor in good health. Some libraries in this study had Jurkat cell RNA spiked in.

The CDR3 DNA follows: TGTGCCAGCAGTTACCCCCCACGACAGAACTACGAGCAGTACTTC. Translated: CASSYPPRQNYEQYF. J is TRBJ2-7 and V is TRBV6-2 or TRBV6-3; perhaps TRBD1 as D (5 bases). With 2 bases removed from V and 3 bases from J, the gap between germline ends came to 14 bases. Germline CDR1 is MNHEY and CDR2 is SVGEGT. The CDR3 totals 15 residues.